This TCR beta chain was recorded in a study of identical twins. The germline CDR1 and CDR2 sequences are MNHEY and SVGAGI. Trimming took 2 bases from V and 4 from J, leaving 14 bases between them. The CDR3 is 16 residues long. Each donor (without exception) was a healthy Caucasian. A universal primer site arose from template switching, and cDNA bore unique molecular identifiers. Each CDR3 protein gets one entry after TCRdb re-called the 5' RACE reads with MiXCR. This sample has some 710,000 distinct CDR3 sequences, with around 5.7% found just once. The rearrangement joins TRBV6-5 to TRBJ2-2, with unresolved D. Material for sequencing was naive T cells sorted from blood. The clonotype was recovered from a man between 18 and 29 years old in good health. This chain's CDR3 is CASSYATVSGTGELFF. CDR3 in DNA: TGTGCCAGCAGTTACGCCACAGTGAGTGGCACCGGGGAGCTGTTTTTT.